A single sample is the source of the 19 T cell receptor beta chains below, sequenced in a study of T cells expressing NK-cell markers. TCRdb reprocessed the 5' RACE reads and reports one entry per CDR3 protein, with no DNA. The sample table includes 200,000 to 300,000 distinct CDR3 sequences. Material for sequencing was blood T cells: a sorted CD56 or NKG2C T cell subset, CD4+ or CD8+ T cells, or bulk PBMC T cells (not recorded which). All receptors derive from a man between 18 and 35 years old in good health.

The genes are TRBV18 and TRBJ2-5. Germline V lookup: CDR1 KGHSH, CDR2 LQKENI. The CDR3 has 13 residues. The CDR3 spells CASSPGVYETQYF.

V and J are TRBV3-1 and TRBJ2-1; TCRdb's D gene call, TRBD1, goes unchecked for lack of DNA. This CDR3 region has 15 residues. Germline loops: CDR1 LGHDT, CDR2 YNNKEL (reference sequence). CDR3 sequence reads: CASSQDYRGGGEQFF.

This chain joins TRBV18 and TRBJ1-1; the TRBD1 assignment by TCRdb is unverifiable without DNA. The CDR3 is 18 residues long. Germline V gives CDR1 KGHSH, CDR2 LQKENI. The CDR3: CASSPRVGTGGLNTEAFF.

The J gene is TRBJ1-3, the V gene TRBV29-1. The CDR3 totals 11 residues. Germline V gene sequence: CDR1 SQVTM, CDR2 ANQGSEA. The chain's CDR3 is CSVEYSHTIYF. Full variable domain (remainder filled in from reference TRBV29-1 and TRBJ1-3): SAVISQKPSRDICQRGTSLTIQCQVDSQVTMMFWYRQQPGQSLTLIATANQGSEATYESGFVIDKFPISRPNLTFSTLTVSNMSPEDSSIYLCSVEYSHTIYFGEGSWLTVV.

This rearrangement joins TRBV9 to TRBJ1-2; TCRdb's D gene call, TRBD1, goes unchecked for lack of DNA. Germline V CDR1 and CDR2: SGDLS, YYNGEE. The CDR3 is made up of 13 amino acids. The CDR3 protein is CASSVQGHYGYTF.

The rearrangement uses TRBV12-3 or TRBV12-4 and TRBJ2-5; the D call from TCRdb, TRBD1, cannot be confirmed without DNA. The CDR3 has 17 residues. The CDR3: CASSLGRDQGASETQYF.

The chain recombines TRBV7-8 with TRBJ2-1; TCRdb returns TRBD2, unconfirmable since there is no DNA. CDR1 is SGHVS and CDR2 is FQNEAQ in the germline V gene. The length of the CDR3 is 14 residues. CDR3 region: CASTSGGLFHEQFF.

The chain links TRBV27 to TRBJ2-7. CDR3 length: 11 amino acids. The germline V gene encodes CDR1 MNHEY and CDR2 SMNVEV (reference sequence). CDR3 loop: CASSMGYEQYF.

The V gene is TRBV12-3 or TRBV12-4, the J gene TRBJ2-2; no DNA is available, so the TRBD1 call from TCRdb remains unchecked. The CDR3 runs 18 residues. The CDR3 protein is CASSLALGPRGDTGELFF.

The chain joins TRBV12-3 or TRBV12-4 to TRBJ2-5; the D gene TCRdb calls, TRBD1, cannot be checked with no DNA. This CDR3 has 12 amino acids. The chain's CDR3 is CASSRAAETQYF.

This chain connects TRBV29-1 to TRBJ2-6; there is no DNA to check the TCRdb D call of TRBD1. The CDR3 totals 15 residues. Germline V gene sequence: CDR1 SQVTM, CDR2 ANQGSEA. The CDR3 region is CSVEGQGAGANVLTF.

The rearrangement links TRBV5-5 to TRBJ2-1. The CDR3 is 12 residues long. Germline CDR1 and CDR2: SGHKS and YYEKEE (reference sequence). This CDR3 is CASSFHGDEQFF. The entire variable domain, with the rest obtained from reference TRBV5-5 and TRBJ2-1, is as follows: DAGVTQSPTHLIKTRGQQVTLRCSPISGHKSVSWYQQVLGQGPQFIFQYYEKEERGRGNFPDRFSARQFPNYSSELNVNALLLGDSALYLCASSFHGDEQFFGPGTRLTVL.

The chain recombines TRBV6-2 or TRBV6-3 with TRBJ2-7; the TRBD2 assignment by TCRdb is unverifiable without DNA. Germline V CDR1 and CDR2: MNHEY, SVGEGT. CDR3 size: 17 residues. CDR3 residues: CASSTTIAGGPRDEQYF.

The chain carries TRBV29-1 and TRBJ2-3; with no DNA, the TCRdb D assignment of TRBD1 cannot be verified. This CDR3 is built from 15 residues. The germline CDR1 and CDR2 sequences are SQVTM and ANQGSEA. The CDR3 reads CSVERGTGGATAQYF.

The rearrangement joins TRBV6-2 or TRBV6-3 to TRBJ2-3; TCRdb reports TRBD2, a call that lacks DNA to check it against. CDR3 size: 16 residues. CDR1 is MNHEY, CDR2 SVGEGT, per germline. The CDR3 spells CASTRTSGKSPEGQYF.

The V gene is TRBV24-1, the J gene TRBJ2-1; TCRdb outputs TRBD2, but without DNA this stays unchecked. CDR1 and CDR2 from the germline V gene are KGHDR and SFDVKD. The CDR3 covers 16 residues. CDR3 sequence: CATSDFRATHYNEQFF.

The chain is built from TRBV7-3 and TRBJ1-6; the TRBD1 assignment by TCRdb is unverifiable without DNA. Germline V gene sequence: CDR1 SGHTA, CDR2 FQGTGA. The CDR3 has 15 residues. The chain's CDR3 is CASSLSAGVGSPLHF.

The chain carries TRBV12-3 or TRBV12-4 and TRBJ2-1; the D call of TRBD2 rests on TCRdb alone, since no DNA is present to check it. The CDR3 length is 16 residues. CDR3 amino acids: CASSLMGLAVYNEQFF.

The chain carries TRBV12-3 or TRBV12-4 and TRBJ2-1; TCRdb picks TRBD2, but there is no DNA to check that call. The length of the CDR3 is 16 residues. CDR3 region: CASSPPPLRPYNEQFF.